This TCR beta chain was recorded in a study of blood T cell repertoires in COVID-19 (dated by TCRdb to 2020 to 2021). About the study as a whole: The collaborator samples originated in the United States, Italy and Spain and spanned the acute and convalescent phases of COVID-19. The prospective study material was composed of cDNA or gDNA derived from T cells, B-cell-depleted T cells, or PBMCs. Subjects who had been exposed to COVID-19, were actively infected with it, or had recovered from it provided the deeply sampled blood TCRbeta repertoires that made up the dataset. The repertoires were released in a freely available public database intended as a resource for research on the immune response to SARS-CoV-2. Samples were obtained from the ongoing ImmuneRACE study (first 160 participants) and from 1,254 subjects provided by 6 global collaborators. Nearly every sample came with metadata listing a de-identified subject ID, COVID-19 status, age in years and sex. Where available, HLA class I and class II types were taken from metadata supplied by the sample provider and were not determined by assay-based typing. Summary of the overall study and its limitations: Clinical and demographic metadata were provided uncurated, with the amount varying by source and participant.

The immunoSEQ Assay, a bias-controlled multiplex PCR, was used to amplify TCRbeta CDR3 regions from genomic DNA. From the authors' description of their analysis: The number of nucleated cells in each sample was estimated by amplification of reference gene primers within the assay. To quantify the absolute abundance of each unique TCRbeta CDR3 rearrangement, sequence reads were collapsed and filtered. For each sample, productive Simpson clonality was calculated as the square root of Simpson's diversity index over productive rearrangements. The source is immuneACCESS, and TCRdb retained only in-frame sequences with V and J called. Part of the clones is not carried over; for the studies checked, unresolved V genes explain less than half of this, and the remainder is unexplained. V and J calls and clone size come straight from that table; D and trimming were deduced from the DNA. In all, the sample holds about 15,000 clones, and roughly 80% of those were seen once. The ten largest clones represent roughly 15% of the sample.

The junction carries 11 bases between V and J, which are trimmed by 3 bases and 2 bases respectively. CDR1 and CDR2, looked up from the germline V gene, are MDHEN and SYDVKM. The CDR3 contains 14 residues, cysteine and phenylalanine counted. The retained sequence is limited to the CDR3, 42 bases, with the frame set at the first base. The collaborating institutions used their own protocols to collect whole blood in K2EDTA tubes. Collaborator samples were shipped for TCRbeta analysis as frozen whole blood, isolated PBMCs, or DNA extracted from either sample type. Note on this clone: Its antigen remains unidentified. Base qualities are not provided; no much larger clone lies one nucleotide away.

This clonotype was obtained from a human donor in a cohort sampled during active COVID-19. Recombination linked TRBV28 to TRBJ2-7; perhaps TRBD2 is the D gene, with 5 bases matching. The material sequenced was peripheral blood. Here is the DNA: TGTGCCAGCAGTTTCGGCGGGCGCCCCTACGAGCAGTACTTC. Translation gives CASSFGGRPYEQYF.